This entry lists 30 T cell receptor beta chains sequenced from one sample in a study of shared clonotypes between healthy human individuals. Profiled with immunoSEQ multiplex PCR; TCRdb holds only in-frame clones, not every one. Among some 900,000 clones listed, less than 85% were seen once. Material: memory CD4+ T cells sorted from blood. As to subset: CD45RA-negative fraction. These receptors originate from a man aged 18-30 years in good health.

The chain recombines TRBV11-3 with TRBJ2-2, with 8 bases fitting TRBD2. Germline lookup yields CDR1 SGHNT and CDR2 YENEEA. The CDR3 covers 16 residues. V shed 5 bases and J 1 base; nucleotides not matched to a gene: 6. CDR3 DNA: TGTGCCAGCAGCATATTAGCGGGAAAGAACACCGGGGAGCTGTTTTTT. Residues: CASSILAGKNTGELFF. The variable domain in full, with the rest retrieved from reference TRBV11-3 and TRBJ2-2, is EAGVVQSPRYKIIEKKQPVAFWCNPISGHNTLYWYLQNLGQGPELLIRYENEEAVDDSQLPKDRFSAERLKGVDSTLKIQPAELGDSAVYLCASSILAGKNTGELFFGEGSRLTVL.

This clone was seen only a few times. The chain has TRBV7-2 and TRBJ2-5; D possibly corresponds to TRBD2 (6 bases). CDR3 length: 16 amino acids. Between the trimmed V and J ends, which lost 4 bases and 4 bases, there was a span of 19 bases. From germline, CDR1 is SGHTA and CDR2 FQGNSA. The CDR3 sequence is CASSSLPRLVAETQYF. DNA for the CDR3: TGTGCCAGCAGCTCCCTCCCCCGACTAGTTGCAGAGACCCAGTACTTC.

V usage is TRBV7-8 and J usage is TRBJ1-6; TRBD1 is a possible D gene (5 bases). CDR3 size: 12 residues. V was cut by 5 bases and J by 9 bases, with 8 bases left in between. CDR1 is SGHVS, CDR2 FQNEAQ, per germline. CDR3 nucleotide sequence: TGTGCCAGCAGCCCAGACAGTTCACCCCTCCACTTT. Amino acid sequence: CASSPDSSPLHF.

This chain uses TRBV6-1 with TRBJ2-6; 7 bases fit TRBD1. The CDR3 contains 15 residues. CDR1 MNHNS and CDR2 SASEGT come from the germline V gene. The trim removed 6 bases at V and 4 bases at J, leaving 6 bases unmatched. The CDR3 reads CASRDRTSGANVLTF. CDR3 in DNA: TGTGCCAGCAGGGACAGGACATCCGGGGCCAACGTCCTGACTTTC.

About this clone: The same CDR3 arises from other DNA sequences in this sample as well. V is TRBV15 and J is TRBJ2-7, with TRBD2 matching over 7 bases. Germline V gene sequence: CDR1 LNHNV, CDR2 YYDKDF (reference sequence). J lost 0 bases, V lost 1 base, and 0 bases had no gene match. The CDR3 loop spans 14 amino acids. For the CDR3, the DNA is TGTGCCACCAGCAGAGCGGGAGGCTCCTACGAGCAGTACTTC. Amino acids: CATSRAGGSYEQYF. Full variable domain (outside the CDR3, taken from reference TRBV15 and TRBJ2-7): DAMVIQNPRYQVTQFGKPVTLSCSQTLNHNVMYWYQQKSSQAPKLLFHYYDKDFNNEADTPDNFQSRRPNTSFCFLDIRSPGLGDTAMYLCATSRAGGSYEQYFGPGTRLTVT.

A single count supports this clone. The CDR3 DNA is TGTGCCAGCAGAGCGACTAGCGGGGGATACGAGCAGTACTTC. Its protein product is CASRATSGGYEQYF. This chain uses TRBV2 with TRBJ2-7, with 12 bases aligning to TRBD2. Losses at the gene ends were 6 bases for V and 4 bases for J; bases not matched to a gene: 4. This CDR3 region has 14 residues. Looked up from germline, CDR1 is SNHLY and CDR2 is FYNNEI.

This clone was recorded a few times. The chain carries TRBV20-1 and TRBJ1-5; possible D gene TRBD1, 5 bases. Germline CDR1 reads DFQATT; CDR2 reads SNEGSKA (reference sequence). The CDR3 has 11 residues. The V and J ends lost 5 bases and 11 bases respectively, with 13 bases between them. DNA of the CDR3: TGCAGTGCTGGAGGGACCCTAGCCCAGCATTTT. This codes for CSAGGTLAQHF.

V usage is TRBV30 and J usage is TRBJ2-2; TRBD2 is a possible D gene (5 bases). In germline, CDR1 is GTSNPN, CDR2 SVGIG (reference sequence). The CDR3 has 12 residues. V was clipped by 5 bases and J by 8 bases, with 12 bases between them. For the CDR3, the DNA is TGTGCCTGGGGAGGACCGTCAGGGGAGCTGTTTTTT. As protein: CAWGGPSGELFF.

This clone was detected only a few times. At the DNA level, this CDR3 is encoded by other sequences in the same sample as well. V is TRBV29-1 and J is TRBJ2-1; 10 bases fit TRBD2. This CDR3 spans 14 amino acids. Per the germline V gene, CDR1 is SQVTM and CDR2 is ANQGSEA. V dropped 4 bases and J dropped 2; count of bases not matched to a gene: 2. CDR3 region: CSVGSGRAYNEQFF. The CDR3 nucleotides read TGCAGCGTTGGAAGCGGGAGGGCCTACAATGAGCAGTTCTTC.

This clone occurred a few times. This chain links TRBV5-1 with TRBJ2-5; D might be TRBD2 (6 bases). Germline V gene lookup returns CDR1 SGHRS and CDR2 YFSETQ. CDR3 size: 14 residues. V was clipped by 4 bases and J by 1 base, with 11 bases between them. The CDR3 coding sequence is TGCGCCAGCAGCATAGGCGGGGTCCAAGAGACCCAGTACTTC. Residues: CASSIGGVQETQYF. The whole variable domain, filled in from reference TRBV5-1 and TRBJ2-5, reads KAGVTQTPRYLIKTRGQQVTLSCSPISGHRSVSWYQQTPGQGLQFLFEYFSETQRNKGNFPGRFSGRQFSNSRSEMNVSTLELGDSALYLCASSIGGVQETQYFGPGTRLLVL.

This clone was seen a single time. J is TRBJ2-1 and V is TRBV7-9, with a weak D call TRBD2 (5 bases). Germline values: CDR1 SEHNR, CDR2 FQNEAQ (reference sequence). Trimming cost V 5 bases and J 3 bases, with 14 bases left between them. The CDR3 spans 15 residues. CDR3 residues: CASSDQRRYYNEQFF. CDR3 bases: TGTGCCAGCAGCGACCAGCGGAGATACTACAATGAGCAGTTCTTC.

The V and J genes are TRBV10-3 and TRBJ2-7; 10 nucleotides match TRBD1. This CDR3 has 16 amino acids. CDR1 is ENHRY and CDR2 is SYGVKD in the germline V gene. The V gene end was trimmed by 0 bases and the J gene end by 4 bases; junction bases not matched to a gene: 6. The CDR3 loop is CAISESRTGGKYEQYF. The CDR3, as DNA: TGTGCCATCAGTGAGTCGAGGACAGGGGGTAAATACGAGCAGTACTTC.

The rearrangement joins TRBV28 to TRBJ2-3; the D gene is possibly TRBD1 (5 bases). Between the trimmed V and J ends, which lost 3 bases and 5 bases, there was a span of 12 bases. Germline lookup yields CDR1 MDHEN and CDR2 SYDVKM. The CDR3 has 14 amino acids. CDR3 region: CASSFEAGRDTQYF. CDR3 nucleotides: TGTGCCAGCAGTTTCGAGGCAGGGCGAGATACGCAGTATTTT.

This clone has a handful of counts. This chain joins TRBV18 and TRBJ1-1, with D unresolved. In germline, CDR1 is KGHSH, CDR2 LQKENI. The germline V and J ends were trimmed by 0 bases and 5 bases, with 10 bases remaining between them. The CDR3 contains 14 residues. The CDR3 nucleotides are TGTGCCAGCTCACCACCGTGGGGAGGAACTGAAGCTTTCTTT. Residues: CASSPPWGGTEAFF.

The V and J genes are TRBV5-1 and TRBJ2-3; TRBD1 matches 8 bases. CDR3 length equals 15 residues. From germline, CDR1 is SGHRS and CDR2 YFSETQ. V dropped 4 bases and J dropped 3; count of bases not matched to a gene: 7. In nucleotides, the CDR3 is TGCGCCAGCAGCCCACTGACAGGGGAGACAGATACGCAGTATTTT. This gives the protein CASSPLTGETDTQYF.

The V call is TRBV11-2, the J call TRBJ2-4, with a possible D match to TRBD1 (5 bases). Deletions cut 5 bases from V and 2 bases from J, with 7 bases between. The germline gives CDR1 SGHAT, CDR2 FQNNGV. The CDR3 totals 13 residues. The CDR3 spells CASSPGTKNIQYF. CDR3 DNA sequence: TGTGCCAGCAGCCCAGGGACCAAAAACATTCAGTACTTC.

The chain recombines TRBV9 with TRBJ2-5; D uncertain. The CDR3 extends over 15 amino acids. The V end lost 1 base, the J end lost 0 bases, and 10 bases lay between the germline ends. From germline, CDR1 is SGDLS and CDR2 YYNGEE. The CDR3 region has the DNA TGTGCCAGCAGCGTAACGGATGGGCACCAAGAGACCCAGTACTTC. This encodes CASSVTDGHQETQYF.

This clone was picked up one time. The chain couples TRBV7-2 to TRBJ2-1, with 7 bases fitting TRBD2. The germline V gene has CDR1 SGHTA and CDR2 FQGNSA. The ends lost 4 bases at V and 6 bases at J; junction bases unmatched: 6. CDR3 length: 14 amino acids. The CDR3 DNA sequence: TGTGCCAGCAGCTCGGGGGGACCTCGCAATGAGCAGTTCTTC. This encodes CASSSGGPRNEQFF.

The J gene is TRBJ1-5, the V gene TRBV10-3; D not certain. Looked up from germline, CDR1 is ENHRY and CDR2 is SYGVKD. Trimming took off 0 bases at V and 7 bases at J, with 16 bases between the two ends. This CDR3 region has 16 residues. In DNA, the CDR3 is TGTGCCATCAGTGAGTCAGGTATAGGGTCGAGGCAGCCCCAGCATTTT. It encodes CAISESGIGSRQPQHF.

The V call is TRBV27, the J call TRBJ2-2; D unclear. The V gene lost 5 bases and the J gene lost 6 bases, with 16 bases spanning the gap. The CDR3 loop spans 15 amino acids. Germline CDR1 MNHEY, CDR2 SMNVEV (reference sequence). The CDR3 DNA is TGTGCCAGCAGTCCCACCGCCCTAGTCGCCGGGGAGCTGTTTTTT. Translated, it gives CASSPTALVAGELFF.

V and J are TRBV15 and TRBJ2-5; D gene uncertain. The CDR3 runs to 15 residues. V was pared by 1 base and J by 1 base, with 10 bases between. The V gene's germline CDR1 is LNHNV and CDR2 YYDKDF (reference sequence). CDR3 sequence reads: CATSRVLGSQETQYF. Here the CDR3 DNA reads TGTGCCACCAGCAGAGTACTGGGCAGCCAAGAGACCCAGTACTTC.

The chain carries TRBV7-2 and TRBJ1-3, with D tentatively TRBD1 (5 bases). Between the trimmed V and J ends, which lost 5 bases and 2 bases, there was a span of 19 bases. CDR1 SGHTA and CDR2 FQGNSA come from the germline V gene. This CDR3 spans 17 amino acids. This CDR3 reads CASSPQSTVNPGNTIYF. CDR3 DNA: TGTGCCAGCAGCCCTCAGTCGACAGTTAACCCTGGAAACACCATATATTTT.

Ten or more counts support this clone. The CDR3: CASSRDFTGELFF. Here the CDR3 DNA reads TGTGCCAGCAGCCGGGACTTCACCGGGGAGCTGTTTTTT. The chain uses TRBV5-4 and TRBJ2-2, with D possibly TRBD2 on 6 matching bases. CDR3 length: 13 amino acids. Between the trimmed V and J ends, which lost 4 bases and 4 bases, there was a span of 8 bases. Germline loops: CDR1 SGHNT, CDR2 YYREEE (reference sequence).

This rearrangement joins TRBV11-3 to TRBJ2-2; TRBD2 matches 8 bases. V dropped 5 bases and J dropped 4; count of bases not matched to a gene: 3. This CDR3 has 14 amino acids. Germline values: CDR1 SGHNT, CDR2 YENEEA. The DNA for the CDR3 is TGTGCCAGCAGCCGGCGGGGGGCCACCGGGGAGCTGTTTTTT. Translating gives CASSRRGATGELFF.

The V and J genes are TRBV9 and TRBJ2-3; D remains unclear. Trimming left V 1 base short and J 4 bases short, with 13 bases between. Germline CDR1 is SGDLS and CDR2 is YYNGEE. This CDR3 is 15 amino acids long. The CDR3 DNA reads as TGTGCCAGCAGCGTATTGTGGGGTGGAGCAGATACGCAGTATTTT. Translating it yields CASSVLWGGADTQYF.

V usage is TRBV5-1 and J usage is TRBJ2-3; 7 bases agree with TRBD1. The CDR3 length is 14 residues. Looked up from germline, CDR1 is SGHRS and CDR2 is YFSETQ. The trim removed 4 bases at V and 1 base at J, leaving 3 bases unmatched. DNA for the CDR3: TGCGCCAGCAGCGGCACAGGGGGCACAGATACGCAGTATTTT. It specifies CASSGTGGTDTQYF.

This clone was seen once. The rearrangement links TRBV5-1 to TRBJ1-4; TRBD1 agrees at 9 bases. The CDR3 length is 14 residues. Germline V lookup: CDR1 SGHRS, CDR2 YFSETQ. V lost 4 bases to trimming and J lost 8 bases; unmatched junction nucleotides: 6. CDR3 residues: CASSEQGAREKLFF. The CDR3, as DNA: TGCGCCAGCAGCGAACAGGGGGCTCGAGAAAAACTGTTTTTT.

The gene calls are TRBV28 and TRBJ1-5, with D unresolved. Germline V gene lookup returns CDR1 MDHEN and CDR2 SYDVKM. The ends were cut back, 2 bases at V and 1 base at J, with 9 bases in the middle. CDR3 length: 15 amino acids. In DNA, the CDR3 is TGTGCCAGCAGTTTAACCTGGGCGAGCAATCAGCCCCAGCATTTT. It is translated as CASSLTWASNQPQHF.

The rearrangement uses TRBV7-9 and TRBJ2-7; 7 bases map to TRBD1. There are 15 residues in the CDR3. Germline V gene lookup returns CDR1 SEHNR and CDR2 FQNEAQ (reference sequence). V gave up 1 base and J gave up 4 bases; unmatched junction bases: 7. The CDR3 spells CASSLGSGGPYEQYF. The CDR3, as DNA: TGTGCCAGCAGCTTAGGATCAGGGGGACCTTACGAGCAGTACTTC.

V usage is TRBV5-1 and J usage is TRBJ2-3; D is tentatively TRBD1 or TRBD2 (5 bases each). Germline assignment: CDR1 SGHRS and CDR2 YFSETQ. The CDR3 extends over 17 amino acids. Trimming removed 3 bases at V and 2 bases at J, with 19 bases between. The CDR3 region is CASSSPPFRGTTDTQYF. The CDR3 coding sequence is TGCGCCAGCAGCTCACCACCATTCCGGGGCACCACAGATACGCAGTATTTT.